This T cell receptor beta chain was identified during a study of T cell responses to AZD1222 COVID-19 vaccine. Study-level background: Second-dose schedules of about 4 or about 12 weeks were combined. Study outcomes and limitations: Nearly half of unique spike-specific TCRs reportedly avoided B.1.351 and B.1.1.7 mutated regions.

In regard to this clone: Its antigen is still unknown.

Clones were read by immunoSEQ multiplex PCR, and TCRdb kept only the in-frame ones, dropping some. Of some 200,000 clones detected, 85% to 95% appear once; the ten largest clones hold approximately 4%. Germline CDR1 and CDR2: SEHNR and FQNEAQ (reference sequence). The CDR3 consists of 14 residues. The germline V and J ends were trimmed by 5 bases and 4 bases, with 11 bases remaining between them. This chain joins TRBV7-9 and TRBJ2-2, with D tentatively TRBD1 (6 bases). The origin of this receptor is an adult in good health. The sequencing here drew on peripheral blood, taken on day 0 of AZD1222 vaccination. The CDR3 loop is CASSARQATGELFF. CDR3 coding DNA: TGTGCCAGCAGCGCCCGACAGGCCACCGGGGAGCTGTTTTTT.